The present TCR beta chain was sequenced within a study of identical twins. MiXCR, applied by TCRdb to the 5' RACE reads, yields one record per CDR3 protein. The sample yields 550,000 to 700,000 distinct CDR3 sequences, 21% seen once. This clonotype turned up a few times. J lost 0 bases, V lost 0 bases, and 7 bases had no gene match. This CDR3 has 17 amino acids. CDR1 and CDR2 (germline): SGHRS, YFSETQ. These data also featured in a second study, about T cells expressing NK-cell markers.

This receptor was taken from a young woman in good health. The chain joins TRBV5-1 to TRBJ1-1, with 8 bases matching TRBD1. The source material was PBMCs. The CDR3, as DNA: TGCGCCAGCAGCTTGGGCAGGGGGCGTGATTTGAACACTGAAGCTTTCTTT. It translates to CASSLGRGRDLNTEAFF.